The T cell receptor beta chain described here comes from a study of blood T cell repertoires in COVID-19. Germline-derived CDR1 and CDR2 are MNHEY and SMNVEV (reference sequence). The CDR3 runs to 14 residues. V dropped 8 bases and J dropped 6; count of bases not matched to a gene: 4. Only in-frame clones appear in the TCRdb table, and some are missing; sequencing was by immunoSEQ multiplex PCR. The sample shows 60,000 to 95,000 clones, 74% of them seen only once. Sample: peripheral blood. This sequence joins TRBV27 and TRBJ2-1, with 13 bases that match TRBD2. This clonotype was sampled from a human donor with acute or convalescent COVID-19. The donor label of this sample is uncertain. CDR3 sequence reads: CASSGLAGVNEQFF. CDR3 nucleotide sequence: TGTGCCAGCTCCGGACTAGCGGGAGTCAATGAGCAGTTCTTC.